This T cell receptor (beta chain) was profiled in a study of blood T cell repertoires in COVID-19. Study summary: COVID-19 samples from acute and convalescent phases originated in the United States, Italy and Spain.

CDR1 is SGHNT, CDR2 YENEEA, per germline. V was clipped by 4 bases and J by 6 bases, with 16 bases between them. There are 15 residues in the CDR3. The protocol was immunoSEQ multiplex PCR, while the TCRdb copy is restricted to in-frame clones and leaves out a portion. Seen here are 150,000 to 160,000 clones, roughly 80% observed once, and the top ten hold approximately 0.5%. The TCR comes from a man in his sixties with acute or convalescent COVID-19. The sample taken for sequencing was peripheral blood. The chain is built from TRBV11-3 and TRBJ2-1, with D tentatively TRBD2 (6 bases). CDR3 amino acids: CASSSSRKAGNEQFF. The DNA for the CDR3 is TGTGCCAGCAGCTCTTCGAGGAAAGCGGGCAATGAGCAGTTCTTC.